This TCR beta chain came from a study of cytomegalovirus exposure and HLA in healthy donors (dated by TCRdb to about 2017). Background on the whole study: In an earlier analysis of 587 of the donors, 276 Gb of sequence data and 117 million unique TCR beta sequences from about 190 million T cells were reported. The aim of the study was to test whether cataloging public T cell receptors could identify signatures of past pathogen exposure. Because of strong linkage in the cohort, four or five DR-DQ haplotypes were treated as single units for association and clustering. About 280 gigabases of sequencing data and tens of millions of unique TCR sequences were included in an early release covering several hundred HLA-typed donors. A separate validation cohort of roughly 130 different subjects was used in addition to the 666-subject first cohort. Rather than using new phenotypic data, the later analysis identified candidate immune exposures from TCR beta sequences and from how often those sequences occurred across donors. A later genetic analysis used genome-wide SNP genotypes for about three fifths of the 666 donors, treating that subset as a discovery cohort. Donor age, sex, ethnicity and CMV serostatus were compiled alongside the repertoire data. All discovery cohort repertoires had been generated on a single sequencing platform. HLA typing covered class I and class II loci at four-digit resolution. In an earlier analysis of 500 to 650 of the donors, high-throughput TCR beta sequencing was used to judge whether each TCR beta V gene segment behaved as functional or pseudogenic. The study used immunosequencing to profile the T cell repertoires of hundreds of subjects and linked those repertoires to cytomegalovirus serostatus. The number of typed donors differed by locus: about 620-640 for A, B, C, DRB1 and DQB1; about 520 for DQA1; 600 to 610 for DPA1; and 450 to 480 for DPB1. To predict cytomegalovirus infection status, the study brought together high-throughput TCR immunosequencing, statistical association of individual TCRs with disease status, and machine learning. On average, around 240,000 unique TCR beta nucleotide sequences were sequenced per donor among fewer than 500 genotyped donors of the cohort, with 15% to 20% of those sequences being non-productive. In a later analysis, previously published TCR beta repertoires from roughly 710 donors were re-analyzed and high-resolution HLA genotyping was added so that TCR occurrence patterns could be studied. Among the approximately 400 genotyped donors, about 85% belonged to the genetic ancestry cluster associated with self-reported Caucasian donors.

Library preparation used the immunoSEQ multiplex PCR assay. A mixture of 60 forward primers for TCR Vbeta segments and 13 reverse primers for TCR Jbeta segments was used in the multiplex PCR. The CDR3 region of rearranged TCR beta genes was amplified from genomic DNA with a multiplex PCR assay. On the Illumina HiSeq System, the amplified TCR beta libraries were sequenced as 87-base-pair reads. As for the authors' bioinformatics: A later analysis tallied tens of millions of unique TCR beta chains across the 610 or so repertoires, and around 12 million of those chains were shared by two or more donors. A nearest-neighbor algorithm error-corrected the raw reads and collapsed the reads into unique sequences, merging closely related sequences to remove PCR and sequencing errors. CDR3 sequences were aligned to IMGT reference sequences to assign V, D and J gene segments. For a sequence to be retained, a match of at least six nucleotides was required to both a V gene segment and a J gene segment. A rearrangement counted as productive if the CDR3 had no stop codons and remained in frame with V and J, and every other rearrangement counted as non-productive. CDR3 was defined by IMGT convention, running from the second conserved V-encoded cysteine to the conserved J-encoded phenylalanine. The earlier analysis of about 560 of the donors excluded any sequence lacking an unambiguous match to a single V gene segment. In an earlier analysis of a few hundred of the donors, V segments were called functional above 56.7% productive rearrangements and were called segregating when the between-donor standard deviation exceeded 5%. A statistical classification framework was built to diagnose cytomegalovirus status from the catalog of TCR beta chain sequences. In a later analysis, V and J genes were assigned by comparing TCR nucleotide sequences against IMGT/GENE-DB human TR gene sequences. The TCRdist pipeline was used in a later analysis to assign CDR3 sequences and most-parsimonious VDJ recombination scenarios. A later analysis defined each TCR beta chain by its CDR3 amino acid sequence plus V-gene family, and excluded reads lacking a unique V-gene family. In a later analysis, approximately 640 highly shared, low-generation-probability nucleotide sequences were removed to address suspected cross-contamination and a sequencing artifact. For each public chain, a later analysis derived a clonal expansion index from normalized ranks of inferred template counts within each repertoire. A later analysis computed generation probabilities with a VDJ recombination model fitted to out-of-frame rearrangements, and checked the results against IGoR. A later analysis scored TCR-TCR, TCR-HLA and TCR-CMV co-occurrence with hypergeometric tests, applying a repertoire-size bias correction to TCR pairs. To estimate false discovery rates, a later analysis permuted the HLA or CMV assignments 20 times. In a later analysis, co-occurring TCRs were grouped using DBSCAN, with TCRdist sequence similarity added in when clustering inside HLA-allele-positive subsets. Co-occurrence clustering excluded repertoires with fewer than 30,000 or more than 120,000 public chains, plus five with anomalous nucleotide sharing. TCRdb obtained this table from immuneACCESS and retained in-frame rearrangements with V and J assigned. These tables miss some clones; where compared with another copy, unresolved V genes account for less than half of the shortfall, and the remainder is unexplained. That table supplies the V and J calls and clone size; D and trimming were determined from the DNA. For this sample there are about 180,000 clones; approximately 72% appear just once. The leading ten clones occupy 2% to 2.5% of the sample.

This clone was picked up one time. Its antigen is not yet known. No quality values exist for individual bases; no much larger clone is one base distant. The cohort was made up of 666 healthy bone marrow donors. At the time of sampling, every cohort member was nominally healthy, though immune exposures that went unrecorded were likely present. CMV serostatus was recorded as positive for about 310 and negative for about 50% of the 666 cohort members, whereas no CMV serostatus was recorded for the donor in question. Every donor gave a peripheral blood sample, and the peripheral blood mononuclear cells from that sample were used for TCR beta sequencing. The Qiagen DNeasy Blood Extraction Kit was used to extract genomic DNA from the blood cell samples. The CDR3, from cysteine to phenylalanine, totals 15 residues. CDR3 DNA only is kept here, 45 bases in frame from base 1. Between the V and J ends, shortened by 4 bases and 6 bases respectively, the junction contains 15 bases. Looking up the germline V gene yields CDR1 SGHTA and CDR2 FQGTGA.

Study-level results and caveats: The 87-base-pair reads could not distinguish some IMGT-functional V segments, including TRBV6-2 and TRBV6-3, so those segments were excluded. A total of around 150 TCR beta chains were listed by the study as associated with cytomegalovirus. In a later genetic analysis, a missense DCLRE1C variant was associated with V-gene and J-gene trimming of TCR beta chains, and the association was replicated in an independent cohort. Because counts were too low, roughly 16 rarely observed V segments, including chromosome 9 orphons, were left out of the earlier analysis of a few hundred of the donors. In vitro tests confirmed that three of the cytomegalovirus-associated TCR beta chains recognize cytomegalovirus antigens. The only immune exposure information available for the cohort was CMV serostatus. In an earlier analysis of more than 500 of the donors, most TCR beta V segments appeared in productive rearrangements about 90% or about 30% of the time, broadly matching IMGT annotations. At a false discovery rate of 0.05, a later analysis linked some 17,000 TCR beta sequences to specific HLA alleles. Most TCR sequences were observed very rarely across donors, whereas some public TCRs were present in many individuals. In a later analysis, the rate of TCR association differed among HLA loci, with DRB1 alleles having the most associated TCRs and HLA-C alleles having the fewest. Assigning TCR associations to individual alleles was difficult when HLA alleles, especially DR and DQ, strongly co-occurred. The cohort was sequenced for TCR beta chains only, and without alpha or paired-chain data the features that could be detected were limited. According to the authors, the approach could potentially be generalized to other disease states and immunological phenotypes. Sequencing depth was assumed to be roughly uniform across donors in the presence/absence analyses, though that assumption may not hold. Linkage disequilibrium might explain the correlated functional status among segregating V segments, but an unknown experimental factor could not be ruled out. The classifier was reported to diagnose cytomegalovirus status with high specificity and sensitivity in both the original cohort and the validation cohort. A cluster of highly shared sequence variants was judged likely to represent a technical artifact of the sequencing pipeline. In a later analysis, HLA-associated TCR beta chains were found to be more clonally expanded and to have lower generation probabilities than equally common non-associated chains. In a later analysis, most CMV-associated TCR beta chains were found to appear HLA-restricted, with HLA associations seemingly driven largely by CMV exposure. A later genetic analysis reported fewer N-insertions in productive TCRs among donors in an Asian-associated ancestry cluster than the approximately 700-donor mean. Because some donors lacked HLA typing at each locus, the association tests relied only on the typed subset. In a later analysis, several top co-occurrence clusters were reported to appear linked to parvovirus B19, influenza, CMV and Epstein-Barr virus. A further reported finding was that TCR beta sequences accurately predicted the HLA-A and HLA-B alleles for most subjects in the first cohort.

The chain links TRBV7-3 with TRBJ2-2; a weak D assignment points to TRBD2 (6 bases agree). Specimen: PBMCs. This TCR came from a human donor in good health. The CDR3 amino acid sequence is: CASSYKLGRSGELFF. The DNA is as follows: TGTGCCAGCAGCTACAAGTTGGGGAGGTCCGGGGAGCTGTTTTTT.